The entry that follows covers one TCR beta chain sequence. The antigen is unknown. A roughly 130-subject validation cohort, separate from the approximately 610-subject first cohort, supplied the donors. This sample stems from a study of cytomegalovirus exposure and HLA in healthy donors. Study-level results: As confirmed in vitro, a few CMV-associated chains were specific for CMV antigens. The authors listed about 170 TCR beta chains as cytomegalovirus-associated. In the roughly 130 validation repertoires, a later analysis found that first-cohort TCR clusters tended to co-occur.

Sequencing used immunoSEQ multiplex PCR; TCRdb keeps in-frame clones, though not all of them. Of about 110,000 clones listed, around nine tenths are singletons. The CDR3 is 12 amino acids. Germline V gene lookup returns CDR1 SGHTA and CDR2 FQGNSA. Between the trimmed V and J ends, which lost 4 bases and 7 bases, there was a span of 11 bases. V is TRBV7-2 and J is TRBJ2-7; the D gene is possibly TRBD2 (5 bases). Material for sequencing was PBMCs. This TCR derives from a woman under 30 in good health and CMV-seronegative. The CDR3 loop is CASSWTVGEQYF. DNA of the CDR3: TGTGCCAGCAGCTGGACTGTGGGGGAGCAGTACTTC.